This passage covers 27 T cell receptor beta chains from one sample sequenced in a study of blood T cell repertoires in COVID-19. Data came from immunoSEQ multiplex PCR; TCRdb stores just in-frame clones and leaves some out. The sample lists some 300,000 clones, 85% to 90% occurring once. Sequenced: peripheral blood. Receptors originate from a woman aged 45-60 years with COVID-19, enrolled during active disease.

The chain is built from TRBV10-1 and TRBJ2-7, with 12 nucleotides matching TRBD1. The germline gives CDR1 WNHNN, CDR2 SYGVQD (reference sequence). With 4 bases clipped from V and 6 bases from J, the junction kept 4 bases outside the gene matches. The CDR3 is 14 amino acids. In DNA, the CDR3 is TGCGCCAGCAGTGTTAGGGGACAGGGGGCCGAGCAGTACTTC. Translation gives CASSVRGQGAEQYF.

This chain links TRBV5-4 with TRBJ1-5; D remains unclear. From germline, CDR1 is SGHNT and CDR2 YYREEE (reference sequence). The CDR3 runs to 15 residues. V was trimmed by 4 bases and J by 3 bases, leaving 14 bases between them. CDR3 nucleotide sequence: TGTGCCAGCAGCCGCGGAGGGCAGGACAATCAGCCCCAGCATTTT. It specifies CASSRGGQDNQPQHF.

The chain links TRBV7-9 to TRBJ2-2, with TRBD1 matching over 7 bases. In germline, CDR1 is SEHNR, CDR2 FQNEAQ (reference sequence). J gave up 5 bases and V 0 bases, and 12 bases lay outside the gene matches. CDR3 length: 18 amino acids. For the CDR3, the DNA is TGTGCCAGCAGCTTAGCGGACACAGGGGCGTTGAAGACCGGGGAGCTGTTTTTT. Translated: CASSLADTGALKTGELFF.

J is TRBJ1-1 and V is TRBV24-1; D remains unclear. The germline V gene has CDR1 KGHDR and CDR2 SFDVKD. V was trimmed by 6 bases and J by 6 bases, leaving 13 bases between them. This CDR3 has 13 residues. In nucleotides, the CDR3 is TGTGCCACCAGTTCCCGGGGAGGATCTGAAGCTTTCTTT. This translates into CATSSRGGSEAFF.

As for this clone: This likely came from a read error, as a far larger clone is one base away. This rearrangement joins TRBV27 to TRBJ2-3, with TRBD2 as a possible D gene (6 bases). Per germline, CDR1 MNHEY and CDR2 SMNVEV (reference sequence). The CDR3 covers 14 residues. Trimming shortened V by 3 bases and J by 0 bases, and 7 bases separated the two germline ends. CDR3 coding DNA: TGTGCCAGCAGTTTCCTAGCGAGCACAGATACGCAGTATTTT. Its protein product is CASSFLASTDTQYF.

The chain is built from TRBV27 and TRBJ1-1; no clear D gene. The CDR3 has 13 residues. CDR1 MNHEY and CDR2 SMNVEV come from the germline V gene (reference sequence). The V gene lost 2 bases and the J gene lost 5 bases, with 9 bases spanning the gap. The CDR3 protein is CASSLNPRTEAFF. Here the CDR3 DNA reads TGTGCCAGCAGTTTAAACCCGAGGACTGAAGCTTTCTTT.

The CDR3 here is CASSLRLAGGSGELFF. The CDR3 coding sequence is TGTGCCAGCAGCTTACGCCTAGCGGGAGGTTCCGGGGAGCTGTTTTTT. The chain carries TRBV7-8 and TRBJ2-2; 11 bases are shared with TRBD2. Germline-derived CDR1 and CDR2 are SGHVS and FQNEAQ. V was clipped by 2 bases and J by 6 bases; unmatched bases: 5. The CDR3 is made up of 16 amino acids.

V and J are TRBV19 and TRBJ2-5; D gene unclear. V was cut by 3 bases and J by 0 bases, with 14 bases left in between. The length of the CDR3 is 16 residues. The germline V gene has CDR1 LNHDA and CDR2 SQIVND (reference sequence). The CDR3 is CASSMAADLYQETQYF. DNA of the CDR3: TGTGCCAGTAGTATGGCGGCAGACCTGTACCAAGAGACCCAGTACTTC.

The chain joins TRBV2 to TRBJ1-5; 7 bases align to TRBD1. CDR1 SNHLY and CDR2 FYNNEI come from the germline V gene. CDR3 length: 12 residues. Trimming cost V 6 bases and J 11 bases; bases outside gene matches: 7. The CDR3 loop is CASSRGAQSQHF. CDR3 sequence (DNA): TGTGCCAGCAGCAGGGGGGCCCAGTCCCAGCATTTT. Full variable domain (missing parts from reference TRBV2 and TRBJ1-5): EPEVTQTPSHQVTQMGQEVILRCVPISNHLYFYWYRQILGQKVEFLVSFYNNEISEKSEIFDDQFSVERPDGSNFTLKIRSTKLEDSAMYFCASSRGAQSQHFGDGTRLSIL.

This chain links TRBV11-3 with TRBJ2-1; 7 nucleotides line up with TRBD2. After removal of 3 bases from V and 8 bases from J, the junction contained 10 bases not matched to a gene. CDR3 length equals 15 residues. In germline, CDR1 is SGHNT, CDR2 YENEEA. As DNA, the CDR3 is TGTGCCAGCAGCTTCGGTGTCCGCGGGAGCTATGAGCAGTTCTTC. It specifies CASSFGVRGSYEQFF.

The rearrangement uses TRBV24-1 and TRBJ2-3, with a tentative D call TRBD1 (6 bases). The germline gives CDR1 KGHDR, CDR2 SFDVKD. The CDR3 is 15 residues long. Trimming removed 2 bases at V and 2 bases at J, with 10 bases between. The CDR3 sequence: CATSDSRQDTDTQYF. CDR3 nucleotide sequence: TGTGCCACCAGTGATTCCCGACAGGACACAGATACGCAGTATTTT.

The rearrangement links TRBV10-3 to TRBJ2-7; 10 bases align to TRBD2. From germline, CDR1 is ENHRY and CDR2 SYGVKD. With 10 bases clipped from V and 7 bases from J, the junction kept 22 bases outside the gene matches. The CDR3 extends over 17 amino acids. In DNA form, the CDR3 reads TGTGCCACCAGACCCGGGACTAGCGCAGATCGATTCGATGAGCAGTACTTC. Protein: CATRPGTSADRFDEQYF.

The CDR3 is CASSLVGGSQETQYF. The CDR3 region has the DNA TGTGCCAGCAGCTTGGTCGGAGGTTCCCAAGAGACCCAGTACTTC. This rearrangement joins TRBV5-6 to TRBJ2-5; maybe TRBD2 (5 bases). The CDR3 is 15 residues long. The V gene lost 0 bases and the J gene lost 1 base, with 10 bases spanning the gap. Germline V gives CDR1 SGHDT, CDR2 YYEEEE.

This chain connects TRBV29-1 to TRBJ1-1, with 10 bases aligning to TRBD1. This CDR3 comprises 13 residues. Germline assignment: CDR1 SQVTM and CDR2 ANQGSEA. V was pared by 7 bases and J by 5 bases, with 7 bases of the junction left unmatched. In DNA, the CDR3 is TGCAGCGGACAGGGGGCGGAGGGGACTGAAGCTTTCTTT. Translation gives CSGQGAEGTEAFF.

The sample holds a few counts of this clone. This chain connects TRBV6-5 to TRBJ1-1; D perhaps matches TRBD1 (6 bases). The CDR3 length is 14 residues. Looked up from germline, CDR1 is MNHEY and CDR2 is SVGAGI. With 2 bases removed from V and 0 bases from J, the gap between germline ends came to 7 bases. CDR3 sequence (DNA): TGTGCCAGCAGTTACGGACAGATGAACACTGAAGCTTTCTTT. This codes for CASSYGQMNTEAFF.

The chain links TRBV7-2 to TRBJ2-1, with 7 bases matching TRBD2. V was pared by 6 bases and J by 4 bases, with 6 bases of the junction left unmatched. Looked up from germline, CDR1 is SGHTA and CDR2 is FQGNSA. The CDR3 is 14 amino acids. CDR3 region: CASRAGVEYNEQFF. CDR3 in DNA: TGTGCCAGCAGGGCGGGGGTGGAGTACAATGAGCAGTTCTTC.

This clone occurred once. The chain joins TRBV3-1 (or the pseudogene TRBV3-2) to TRBJ2-2; TRBD1 aligns across 10 bases. The V segment lost 3 bases and the J segment 3 bases; nucleotides outside the gene matches: 1. CDR3 length: 15 amino acids. The germline V gene encodes CDR1 LGHDT and CDR2 YNNKEL (reference sequence). This CDR3 is CASSQDRGYTGELFF. DNA for the CDR3: TGTGCCAGCAGCCAGGACAGGGGGTACACCGGGGAGCTGTTTTTT.

The rearrangement joins TRBV7-2 to TRBJ1-5; D remains ambiguous. The CDR3 has 14 residues. The germline V and J ends were trimmed by 1 base and 6 bases, with 10 bases remaining between them. Germline CDR1 and CDR2: SGHTA and FQGNSA. This CDR3 reads CASSLDSIGQPQHF. CDR3 coding DNA: TGTGCCAGCAGCTTAGACAGCATCGGTCAGCCCCAGCATTTT.

The V gene is TRBV30, the J gene TRBJ1-6; TRBD1 matches 7 bases. CDR3 length equals 15 residues. V gave up 3 bases and J gave up 7 bases; unmatched junction bases: 9. Germline V gene data show CDR1 as GTSNPN and CDR2 as SVGIG (reference sequence). In nucleotides, the CDR3 is TGTGCCTGGAGCGGCCTCGGGACAGTCAATTCACCCCTCCACTTT. It codes for CAWSGLGTVNSPLHF.

The chain carries TRBV6-5 and TRBJ1-1, with TRBD1 matching over 7 bases. CDR3 length: 13 amino acids. The germline V gene has CDR1 MNHEY and CDR2 SVGAGI. J was trimmed by 6 bases and V by 9 bases; bases with no gene match: 10. The CDR3: CASSPLGTAEAFF. The CDR3 bases are TGTGCCAGTAGCCCCCTCGGGACAGCTGAAGCTTTCTTT.

The rearrangement links TRBV9 to TRBJ2-7; TRBD1 aligns across 7 bases. CDR1 is SGDLS, CDR2 YYNGEE, per germline. V trimming: 6 bases; J trimming: 3 bases; junction bases outside the gene matches: 6. CDR3 length equals 13 residues. In nucleotides, the CDR3 is TGTGCCAGCACCACAGGGGCGGACTACGAGCAGTACTTC. Residues: CASTTGADYEQYF.

This chain connects TRBV21-1 to TRBJ2-7; the D call of TRBD1 is as the table states it, not checked on the DNA. TRBV21-1 constitutes a pseudogene. The CDR3 totals 14 residues. The CDR3 reads CASSMLTGSYEQYF. The CDR3 nucleotides are TGTGCCAGCAGCATGCTGACAGGTTCCTACGAGCAGTACTTC.

J is TRBJ2-5 and V is TRBV11-2, with TRBD2 matching 10 bases. The CDR3 has 17 residues. Germline V gene sequence: CDR1 SGHAT, CDR2 FQNNGV. With V trimmed by 0 bases and J by 1 base, 5 bases remained unmatched. Written as DNA, the CDR3 is TGTGCCAGCAGCTTAGATCTGAGGACTAGCGGCCAAGAGACCCAGTACTTC. This translates into CASSLDLRTSGQETQYF.

The J gene is TRBJ2-1, the V gene TRBV18; 10 bases fit TRBD2. The CDR3 is 15 residues long. The V and J ends lost 5 bases and 6 bases, in that order; junction bases with no gene match: 7. Germline CDR1 reads KGHSH; CDR2 reads LQKENI. CDR3 nucleotide sequence: TGTGCCAGCTCAGAACTAGCGGGGACTGGCAATGAGCAGTTCTTC. It codes for CASSELAGTGNEQFF. The full variable domain, its missing parts supplied by reference TRBV18 and TRBJ2-1, is NAGVMQNPRHLVRRRGQEARLRCSPMKGHSHVYWYRQLPEEGLKFMVYLQKENIIDESGMPKERFSAEFPKEGPSILRIQQVVRGDSAAYFCASSELAGTGNEQFFGPGTRLTVL.

The chain combines TRBV6-6 with TRBJ2-7; 10 bases line up with TRBD2. The germline CDR1 and CDR2 sequences are MNHNY and SVGAGI (reference sequence). V shed 5 bases and J 4 bases; nucleotides not matched to a gene: 8. The CDR3 sequence is 15 residues long. CDR3 nucleotide sequence: TGTGCCAGCAGTCACGATAGCGGGAGGACGTACGAGCAGTACTTC. Its protein product is CASSHDSGRTYEQYF.

This chain joins TRBV18 and TRBJ1-5; 8 bases map to TRBD1. CDR3 length equals 16 residues. Germline V lookup: CDR1 KGHSH, CDR2 LQKENI. After removal of 0 bases from V and 4 bases from J, the junction contained 5 bases not matched to a gene. The CDR3 here is CASSPPGQASNQPQHF. The CDR3 nucleotides are TGTGCCAGCTCACCACCGGGACAGGCGAGTAATCAGCCCCAGCATTTT.

This clone was picked up a small number of times. The CDR3 bases are TGTGCCAGCAGCCCGGGACAAAATCAGCCCCAGCATTTT. This codes for CASSPGQNQPQHF. The genes are TRBV5-4 and TRBJ1-5; a weak D match, TRBD1 (6 bases). The V end was cut by 4 bases, the J end by 4 bases, with 9 bases between. The CDR3 spans 13 residues. The germline gives CDR1 SGHNT, CDR2 YYREEE (reference sequence).